The rows below give T cell receptor beta chains drawn from one sample of a study of blood T cell repertoires in COVID-19. Sequenced by immunoSEQ multiplex PCR; TCRdb stores in-frame clones only, minus some. The sample records roughly 100,000 clones, 70% to 90% being singletons. Sequenced sample: peripheral blood. The receptors were sampled from a human donor in a cohort sampled during active COVID-19. Each CDR3 is given with its conserved first and last residue. The order of the fields is J gene, clone size, V gene, D gene, CDR3 protein, CDR3 DNA. D genes are given only for firm matches. Size is omitted from some rows. Given values are once, few, many or a class for expanded clones.

TRBJ2-3 once TRBV7-9 TRBD2 CASSLLAGGLADTQYF TGTGCCAGCAGCCTGTTAGCGGGGGGCTTGGCAGATACGCAGTATTTT
TRBJ2-7 - TRBV5-4 - CASSPNGGEQYF TGTGCCAGCAGCCCCAATGGCGGGGAGCAGTACTTC
TRBJ2-7 - TRBV6-5 TRBD1 CASNLQGADYEQYF TGTGCCAGCAATTTACAGGGGGCGGACTACGAGCAGTACTTC
TRBJ2-5 - TRBV6-6 TRBD2 CASSLAGDQETQYF TGTGCCAGCAGTCTAGCGGGGGATCAAGAGACCCAGTACTTC
TRBJ2-5 - TRBV19 TRBD1 CASSRVTGGKETQYF TGTGCCAGTAGTAGGGTGACAGGGGGAAAGGAGACCCAGTACTTC
TRBJ1-1 - TRBV27 TRBD1 CASSSYTGGTNTEAFF TGTGCCAGCAGTTCCTACACAGGGGGGACGAACACTGAAGCTTTCTTT
TRBJ2-5 - TRBV14 - CASSQGRSISETQYF TGTGCCAGCAGCCAAGGTAGATCGATCTCGGAGACCCAGTACTTC
TRBJ1-1 - TRBV18 TRBD1 CASSPATGTAGAEAFF TGTGCCAGCTCACCAGCGACAGGGACGGCAGGCGCTGAAGCTTTCTTT
TRBJ2-3 once TRBV6-5 TRBD1 CASGSQGATDTQYF TGTGCCAGCGGCTCTCAGGGGGCCACAGATACGCAGTATTTT
TRBJ1-4 once TRBV5-1 - CASSLVTPEANEKLFF TGCGCCAGCAGCTTGGTGACACCGGAAGCTAATGAAAAACTGTTTTTT
TRBJ1-1 - TRBV30 - CAWTPMGGNTEAFF TGTGCCTGGACCCCAATGGGAGGGAACACTGAAGCTTTCTTT
TRBJ2-7 once TRBV6-5 - CASSTIGTYEQYF TGTGCCAGCAGTACTATCGGGACCTACGAGCAGTACTTC
TRBJ2-1 - TRBV9 TRBD1 CASSVSTGTGRTNEQFF TGTGCCAGCAGCGTATCCACGGGGACAGGGAGGACCAATGAGCAGTTCTTC
TRBJ1-6 - TRBV28 TRBD1 CASSSLDRGGSPLHF TGTGCCAGCAGTTCGTTAGACAGGGGGGGTTCACCCCTCCACTTT
TRBJ2-7 - TRBV27 - CASSPHLAGDEQYF TGTGCCAGCAGTCCCCACCTCGCGGGCGACGAGCAGTACTTC
TRBJ2-3 - TRBV6-2/TRBV6-3 TRBD2 CASSYSYTGGADTQYF TGTGCCAGCAGTTACTCGTATACGGGGGGAGCAGATACGCAGTATTTT
TRBJ2-3 - TRBV6-5 TRBD1 CASSPRDRPWYF TGTGCCAGCAGTCCCCGGGACAGGCCTTGGTATTTT
TRBJ2-5 - TRBV15 TRBD1 CATSRDRQGPETQYF TGTGCCACCAGCAGAGATAGACAGGGGCCAGAGACCCAGTACTTC
TRBJ2-7 - TRBV3-1/TRBV3-2 - CASSQDQGRAYEQYF TGTGCCAGCAGCCAAGATCAGGGCAGGGCCTACGAGCAGTACTTC
TRBJ2-7 - TRBV13 TRBD1 CASKTGASYEQYF TGTGCCAGTAAGACAGGGGCCTCCTACGAGCAGTACTTC
TRBJ1-1 - TRBV20-1 - CSQTVNTEAFF TGCAGCCAGACAGTGAACACTGAAGCTTTCTTT
TRBJ1-2 - TRBV18 - CASSPSVSARGYGYTF TGTGCCAGCTCACCATCGGTATCGGCCAGGGGCTATGGCTACACCTTC
TRBJ1-1 - TRBV21-1 - CASSSGQGTMNTEAFF TGTGCCAGCAGCTCCGGACAGGGGACTATGAACACTGAAGCTTTCTTT
TRBJ1-2 few TRBV6-1 TRBD1 CASSEWDRGYGYTF TGTGCCAGCAGTGAATGGGACAGGGGTTATGGCTACACCTTC
TRBJ2-3 - TRBV7-8 - CASSQLLALTTDTQYF TGTGCCAGCAGCCAACTGCTAGCGTTAACCACAGATACGCAGTATTTT
TRBJ1-2 - TRBV28 - CASSFVHLNYGYTF TGTGCCAGCAGTTTTGTACATCTTAACTATGGCTACACCTTC
TRBJ1-1 - TRBV28 TRBD1 CASSDRGGTEAFF TGTGCCAGCAGCGACAGGGGAGGAACTGAAGCTTTCTTT
TRBJ2-5 - TRBV2 - CASSVRGSRETQYF TGTGCCAGCAGTGTAAGGGGGTCGAGGGAGACCCAGTACTTC
TRBJ2-6 - TRBV2 - CASAPLGGTGANVLTF TGTGCCAGCGCTCCCCTCGGAGGAACCGGGGCCAACGTCCTGACTTTC
TRBJ2-1 - TRBV5-5 - CASSLDLQLDEQFF TGTGCCAGCAGCTTGGATCTACAGTTGGATGAGCAGTTCTTC
TRBJ1-2 once TRBV5-1 TRBD1 CASSLDTSGTGNGYTF TGCGCCAGCAGCTTGGACACTTCCGGGACAGGGAATGGCTACACCTTC
TRBJ2-1 - TRBV5-1 TRBD2 CASSSISTSGGNNEQFF TGCGCCAGCAGCTCGATAAGCACTAGCGGGGGGAACAATGAGCAGTTCTTC
TRBJ2-2 - TRBV6-5 TRBD2 CASSPGGSGELFF TGTGCCAGCAGCCCCGGGGGGAGCGGGGAGCTGTTTTTT
TRBJ2-1 - TRBV10-1 TRBD2 CASSERSGGYNEQFF TGCGCCAGCAGTGAAAGGTCGGGGGGCTACAATGAGCAGTTCTTC
TRBJ2-5 few TRBV30 - CAWAQRVRETQYF TGTGCCTGGGCCCAGAGGGTCCGAGAGACCCAGTACTTC
TRBJ1-2 - TRBV5-8 - CASSLTQNYGYTF TGTGCCAGCAGCTTGACACAAAACTATGGCTACACCTTC
TRBJ2-2 - TRBV3-1/TRBV3-2 TRBD1 CASSQTGQGYTGELFF TGTGCCAGCAGCCAAACGGGACAGGGATACACCGGGGAGCTGTTTTTT
TRBJ2-1 - TRBV14 - CASSPDFAGFGNEQFF TGTGCCAGCAGCCCCGACTTCGCAGGGTTTGGCAATGAGCAGTTCTTC
TRBJ1-1 once TRBV6-6 - CASSYGGSEAFF TGTGCCAGCAGTTACGGGGGGTCTGAAGCTTTCTTT
TRBJ2-3 - TRBV5-1 - CATARGGWTDTQYF TGCGCCACCGCGAGGGGGGGTTGGACAGATACGCAGTATTTT
TRBJ1-1 - TRBV5-1 - CASSLEIGDAEAFF TGCGCCAGCAGCTTGGAGATAGGGGATGCTGAAGCTTTCTTT
TRBJ2-7 - TRBV3-1/TRBV3-2 TRBD1 CASSQDGLGTGTPYEQYF TGTGCCAGCAGCCAAGATGGGCTTGGGACAGGGACCCCCTACGAGCAGTACTTC
TRBJ2-3 once TRBV7-6 - CASSLNEGTIGAPQYF TGTGCCAGCAGCTTAAACGAAGGGACAATCGGGGCTCCGCAGTATTTT
TRBJ1-6 few TRBV5-1 - CASSLALAGADSPLHF TGCGCCAGCAGCTTGGCCCTCGCGGGAGCGGATTCACCCCTCCACTTT
TRBJ2-3 - TRBV7-2 TRBD2 CASSLVSLAGTDTQYF TGTGCCAGCAGCTTAGTCTCGCTAGCGGGCACAGATACGCAGTATTTT
TRBJ2-4 - TRBV6-6 - CASSPTRRDIQYF TGTGCCAGCAGTCCGACTAGACGGGACATTCAGTACTTC
TRBJ2-1 once TRBV20-1 - CSARSEPEQFF TGCAGTGCTAGAAGCGAACCGGAGCAGTTCTTC
TRBJ1-5 - TRBV28 - CASRKGRGFSNQPQHF TGTGCCAGCAGAAAGGGGAGGGGGTTTAGCAATCAGCCCCAGCATTTT